A single sample is the source of the 11 T cell receptor beta chains below, sequenced in a study of blood T cell repertoires in COVID-19. Only in-frame clones appear in the TCRdb table, and some are missing; sequencing was by immunoSEQ multiplex PCR. In the table there are approximately 130,000 clones, 55% to 75% of which are singletons. Specimen: peripheral blood. Receptors originate from an older woman with acute or convalescent COVID-19.

V usage is TRBV27 and J usage is TRBJ2-1; TRBD1 matches at 11 bases. V was pared by 5 bases and J by 0 bases, with 9 bases of the junction left unmatched. This CDR3 spans 18 amino acids. Germline V gene data show CDR1 as MNHEY and CDR2 as SMNVEV (reference sequence). The CDR3 protein is CASSPMGGTGGSYNEQFF. CDR3 DNA: TGTGCCAGCAGTCCTATGGGCGGGACAGGGGGCTCCTACAATGAGCAGTTCTTC.

The rearrangement uses TRBV12-5 and TRBJ2-4; D unclear. V was shortened by 5 bases and J by 8 bases, with 10 bases between the two germline ends. CDR3 size: 12 residues. Germline values: CDR1 LGHNT, CDR2 FRNRAP. The CDR3 DNA is TGTGCTAGTGGTCCCCGGCAGGACATTCAGTACTTC. Translation: CASGPRQDIQYF.

The chain recombines TRBV7-8 with TRBJ2-2; D possibly corresponds to TRBD1 (6 bases). This CDR3 spans 14 amino acids. V was trimmed by 6 bases and J by 4 bases, leaving 12 bases between them. Germline V gives CDR1 SGHVS, CDR2 FQNEAQ. Here the CDR3 reads CASRSDRRTGELFF. The CDR3 region has the DNA TGTGCCAGCAGGTCGGACAGACGCACCGGGGAGCTGTTTTTT.

The rearrangement links TRBV27 to TRBJ2-1, with TRBD1 identical over 8 bases. V trimming: 4 bases; J trimming: 3 bases; junction bases outside the gene matches: 5. The CDR3 spans 15 residues. Germline V gene data show CDR1 as MNHEY and CDR2 as SMNVEV (reference sequence). This chain's CDR3 is CASSSGQAFYNEQFF. CDR3 bases: TGTGCCAGCAGTTCGGGACAGGCCTTCTACAATGAGCAGTTCTTC.

V gene TRBV6-1 combines with J gene TRBJ2-6; 7 bases agree with TRBD1. CDR3 length equals 17 residues. J was trimmed by 3 bases and V by 4 bases; bases with no gene match: 9. In germline, CDR1 is MNHNS, CDR2 SASEGT. CDR3 nucleotides: TGTGCCAGCAGTGCCCGGGACAGTGCAGGTGGGGCCAACGTCCTGACTTTC. It is translated as CASSARDSAGGANVLTF.

This clone was picked up one time. This chain uses TRBV7-2 with TRBJ2-5; TRBD2 agrees at 11 bases. V lost 4 bases and J lost 5; bases outside the gene matches: 3. The V gene's germline CDR1 is SGHTA and CDR2 FQGNSA. CDR3 length: 14 residues. Here the CDR3 reads CASSSLAGGETQYF. The CDR3 DNA is TGTGCCAGCAGCTCCCTAGCGGGGGGCGAGACCCAGTACTTC.

The rearrangement uses TRBV5-4 and TRBJ1-2, with 12 bases lining up with TRBD1. Germline V gene lookup returns CDR1 SGHNT and CDR2 YYREEE (reference sequence). The CDR3 runs 15 residues. J lost 6 bases, V lost 4 bases, and 7 bases had no gene match. The CDR3 reads CASSTGQGAIHGYTF. The CDR3 region has the DNA TGTGCCAGCAGCACGGGACAGGGGGCTATCCATGGCTACACCTTC.

This chain uses TRBV6-5 with TRBJ1-5; D not certain. The CDR3 contains 13 residues. V dropped 7 bases and J dropped 7 bases, with 14 bases sitting between them. The germline CDR1 and CDR2 sequences are MNHEY and SVGAGI. In DNA, the CDR3 is TGTGCCAGCACAGGTGGGTTCGCGCAGCCCCAGCATTTT. It yields the protein CASTGGFAQPQHF.

The chain combines TRBV7-6 with TRBJ2-3; TRBD2 matches at 16 bases. CDR1 is SGHVS and CDR2 is FNYEAQ in the germline V gene. The CDR3 consists of 19 residues. V trimming: 4 bases; J trimming: 0 bases; junction bases outside the gene matches: 7. The CDR3: CASSSMGTSGRGSTDTQYF. DNA for the CDR3: TGTGCCAGCAGCTCTATGGGGACTAGCGGGAGGGGGAGCACAGATACGCAGTATTTT.

The CDR3 nucleotides read TGTGCCAGCAGTTCCCGACAGGGAAGCACTGAAGCTTTCTTT. Amino acids: CASSSRQGSTEAFF. The V and J genes are TRBV2 and TRBJ1-1; 7 nucleotides line up with TRBD1. V lost 5 bases and J lost 4; bases outside the gene matches: 7. Germline V gene data show CDR1 as SNHLY and CDR2 as FYNNEI. The CDR3 has 14 residues. Full variable domain (remainder filled in from reference TRBV2 and TRBJ1-1): EPEVTQTPSHQVTQMGQEVILRCVPISNHLYFYWYRQILGQKVEFLVSFYNNEISEKSEIFDDQFSVERPDGSNFTLKIRSTKLEDSAMYFCASSSRQGSTEAFFGQGTRLTVV.

This clone was seen once. V and J are TRBV5-6 and TRBJ2-2; 9 positions match TRBD1. The V gene's germline CDR1 is SGHDT and CDR2 YYEEEE. The J segment lost 5 bases and the V segment lost 4 bases, leaving 9 bases of the junction unmatched. The CDR3 runs 16 residues. CDR3 loop: CASSRPGQGFTGELFF. CDR3 DNA: TGTGCCAGCAGCCGACCGGGACAGGGATTTACCGGGGAGCTGTTTTTT.